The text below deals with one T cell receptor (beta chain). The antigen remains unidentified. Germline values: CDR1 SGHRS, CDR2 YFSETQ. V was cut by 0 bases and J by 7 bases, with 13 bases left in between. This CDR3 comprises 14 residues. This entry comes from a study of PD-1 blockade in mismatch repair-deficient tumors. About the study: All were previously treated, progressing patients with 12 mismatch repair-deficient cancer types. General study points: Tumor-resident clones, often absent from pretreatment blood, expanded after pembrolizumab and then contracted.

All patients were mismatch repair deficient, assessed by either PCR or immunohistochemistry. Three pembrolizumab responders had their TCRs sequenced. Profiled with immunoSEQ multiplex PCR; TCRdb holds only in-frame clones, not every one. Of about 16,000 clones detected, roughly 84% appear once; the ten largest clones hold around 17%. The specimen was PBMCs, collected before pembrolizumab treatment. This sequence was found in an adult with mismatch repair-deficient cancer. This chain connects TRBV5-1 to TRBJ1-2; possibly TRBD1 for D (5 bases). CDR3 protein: CASSLATASGGYTF. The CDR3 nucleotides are TGCGCCAGCAGCTTGGCGACAGCCTCGGGTGGCTACACCTTC.